The following is a T cell receptor beta chain sequence with its context. The method was immunoSEQ multiplex PCR; TCRdb's version includes in-frame clones alone and lacks a portion of them. The repertoire holds about 130,000 clones, with approximately 94% as singletons. Per germline, CDR1 SNHLY and CDR2 FYNNEI. Trimming removed 9 bases from V and 2 bases from J; junction bases left unmatched: 2. The CDR3 runs to 13 residues. The entry originates in a study of control samples from healthy donors and cancer patients. The chain combines TRBV2 with TRBJ2-1; 9 bases match TRBD1. This receptor was obtained from a man younger than 45 in good health. The sequenced sample was blood. The CDR3 nucleotides read TGTGCCAGGGGGACAGGGACCTACAATGAGCAGTTCTTC. Its translation is CARGTGTYNEQFF.